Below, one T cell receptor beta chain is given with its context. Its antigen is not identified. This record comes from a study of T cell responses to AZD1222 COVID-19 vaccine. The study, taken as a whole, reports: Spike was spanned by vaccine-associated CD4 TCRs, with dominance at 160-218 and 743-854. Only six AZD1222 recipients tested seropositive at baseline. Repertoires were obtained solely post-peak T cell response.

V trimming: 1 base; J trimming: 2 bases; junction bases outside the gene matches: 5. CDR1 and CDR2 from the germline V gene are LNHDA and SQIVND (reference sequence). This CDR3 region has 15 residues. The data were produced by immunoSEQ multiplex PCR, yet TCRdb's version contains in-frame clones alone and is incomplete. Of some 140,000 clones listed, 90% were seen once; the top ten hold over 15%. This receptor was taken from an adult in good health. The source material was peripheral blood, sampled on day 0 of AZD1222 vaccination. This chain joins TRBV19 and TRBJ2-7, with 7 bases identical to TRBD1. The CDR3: CASSIGGTVPYEQYF. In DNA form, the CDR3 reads TGTGCCAGTAGTATAGGTGGGACAGTTCCCTACGAGCAGTACTTC.